The 21 T cell receptor beta chains listed next were all sequenced from one sample in a study of CD8 T cells in Susac syndrome. Reverse transcription of roughly 0.5 to 1 ug RNA was carried out with random hexamers. TCRdb processed the immunoSEQ multiplex PCR reads anew with MiXCR; each CDR3 protein has one entry. The repertoire has 300,000 or so distinct CDR3 sequences, around 90% of them found once; the top ten carry around 0.07%. Sequencing was performed on CD4+ T cells from PBMCs. These receptors came from a human donor with multiple sclerosis.

V is TRBV29-1 and J is TRBJ1-5; 8 bases align to TRBD1. CDR1 is SQVTM, CDR2 ANQGSEA, per germline. The ends lost 6 bases at V and 6 bases at J; junction bases unmatched: 7. The CDR3 sequence is 13 residues long. The CDR3 DNA reads as TGCAGCGTCACCGACAGGGGAAGTCAGCCCCAGCATTTT. Its protein product is CSVTDRGSQPQHF.

The chain joins TRBV29-1 to TRBJ2-1; perhaps D is TRBD1 or TRBD2 (7 bases each). The CDR3 sequence is 15 residues long. Germline V gene data show CDR1 as SQVTM and CDR2 as ANQGSEA. V shed 5 bases and J shed 9 bases, with 23 bases lying between them. CDR3 protein: CSVTRRAGGGVEQFF. CDR3 in DNA: TGCAGCGTTACCCGCCGGGCAGGGGGAGGGGTTGAGCAGTTCTTC.

This chain uses TRBV7-3 with TRBJ1-2, with D possibly matching TRBD1 (5 bases). V gave up 5 bases and J gave up 7 bases, with 20 bases separating them. Germline assignment: CDR1 SGHTA and CDR2 FQGTGA. The CDR3 length is 15 residues. CDR3 sequence (DNA): TGTGCCAGCAGCGAAGGGTCCCAGGGAAGGGGTGGCTACACCTTC. It codes for CASSEGSQGRGGYTF. The variable domain in full, completed from reference TRBV7-3 and TRBJ1-2, reads GAGVSQTPSNKVTEKGKYVELRCDPISGHTALYWYRQSLGQGPEFLIYFQGTGAADDSGLPNDRFFAVRPEGSVSTLKIQRTERGDSAVYLCASSEGSQGRGGYTFGSGTRLTVV.

V and J are TRBV5-6 and TRBJ2-7; the D gene is possibly TRBD2 (6 bases). The germline gives CDR1 SGHDT, CDR2 YYEEEE. V dropped 5 bases and J dropped 6 bases, with 12 bases sitting between them. The length of the CDR3 is 12 residues. The CDR3 coding sequence is TGTGCCAGCAGGTTTACAGCGGGCGAGCAGTACTTC. This encodes CASRFTAGEQYF. The full variable domain, in which reference TRBV5-6 and TRBJ2-7 provide the parts outside the CDR3, is DAGVTQSPTHLIKTRGQQVTLRCSPKSGHDTVSWYQQALGQGPQFIFQYYEEEERQRGNFPDRFSGHQFPNYSSELNVNALLLGDSALYLCASRFTAGEQYFGPGTRLTVT.

The chain recombines TRBV3-1 with TRBJ1-5; D unresolved. Trimming stripped 3 bases from V and 3 bases from J, with 12 bases between. The CDR3 covers 15 residues. Germline V gene sequence: CDR1 LGHDT, CDR2 YNNKEL (reference sequence). The CDR3 region is CASSQRSGTNQPQHF. DNA for the CDR3: TGTGCCAGCAGCCAGCGGTCTGGAACCAATCAGCCCCAGCATTTT.

The rearrangement uses TRBV5-1 and TRBJ2-5; possibly TRBD2 for D (5 bases). Trimming cost V 5 bases and J 0 bases, with 20 bases left between them. The CDR3 is made up of 17 amino acids. Looked up from germline, CDR1 is SGHRS and CDR2 is YFSETQ. The CDR3 nucleotides are TGCGCCAGCAGAAACCCCTCTAGCCCCAATAACCAAGAGACCCAGTACTTC. Its translation: CASRNPSSPNNQETQYF. The variable domain in full, completed from reference TRBV5-1 and TRBJ2-5, reads KAGVTQTPRYLIKTRGQQVTLSCSPISGHRSVSWYQQTPGQGLQFLFEYFSETQRNKGNFPGRFSGRQFSNSRSEMNVSTLELGDSALYLCASRNPSSPNNQETQYFGPGTRLLVL.

V and J are TRBV24-1 and TRBJ2-1, with TRBD2 matching 7 bases. V gave up 5 bases and J gave up 7 bases; unmatched junction bases: 4. Germline V gene lookup returns CDR1 KGHDR and CDR2 SFDVKD. CDR3 length: 13 residues. CDR3 sequence (DNA): TGTGCCACCAGTGGTGCTAGCGGTAATGAGCAGTTCTTC. It translates to CATSGASGNEQFF.

The chain has TRBV7-6 and TRBJ2-1; 10 bases match TRBD2. Trimming took 4 bases from V and 5 from J; bases not matched to a gene: 11. This CDR3 comprises 17 residues. The germline V gene encodes CDR1 SGHVS and CDR2 FNYEAQ. CDR3 protein: CASSSRRLAGVHNEQFF. DNA for the CDR3: TGTGCCAGCAGCTCAAGGAGGCTAGCGGGAGTCCACAATGAGCAGTTCTTC.

V gene TRBV2 combines with J gene TRBJ1-5; no definite D call. The CDR3 consists of 13 residues. The germline CDR1 and CDR2 sequences are SNHLY and FYNNEI. The V gene lost 8 bases and the J gene lost 4 bases, with 12 bases spanning the gap. The CDR3 sequence is CASSGETNQPQHF. The DNA for the CDR3 is TGTGCCAGCTCCGGGGAGACAAATCAGCCCCAGCATTTT.

The count of this clonotype is one. V is TRBV18 and J is TRBJ2-1; 11 bases line up with TRBD2. Germline CDR1 KGHSH, CDR2 LQKENI. V shed 4 bases, J shed 2 bases, and the junction held 13 bases outside the gene matches. This CDR3 is built from 19 residues. CDR3 sequence: CASSLTGTSGPGAYNEQFF. The DNA of the CDR3 is TGTGCCAGCTCACTTACCGGGACTAGCGGACCAGGGGCCTACAATGAGCAGTTCTTC.

V gene TRBV12-3 or TRBV12-4 combines with J gene TRBJ2-7, with 8 bases matching TRBD2. The V and J ends lost 1 base and 3 bases, in that order; junction bases with no gene match: 5. CDR3 length equals 15 residues. CDR3 amino acids: CASSLDSGRGYEQYF. The CDR3 DNA reads as TGTGCCAGCAGTTTAGACAGCGGGAGAGGCTACGAGCAGTACTTC.

This chain links TRBV10-3 with TRBJ2-7, with D possibly TRBD1 on 6 matching bases. This CDR3 comprises 12 residues. With 7 bases removed from V and 6 bases from J, the gap between germline ends came to 13 bases. Germline V gives CDR1 ENHRY, CDR2 SYGVKD. The chain's CDR3 is CAITSQGLEQYF. CDR3 bases: TGTGCCATCACTTCACAGGGCCTCGAGCAGTACTTC.

In nucleotides, the CDR3 is TGTGCCAGCAGCCGCGGACAGGGTCAGGGTACGCAGTATTTT. It codes for CASSRGQGQGTQYF. This chain uses TRBV7-3 with TRBJ2-3, with 8 bases aligning to TRBD1. CDR1 and CDR2 from the germline V gene are SGHTA and FQGTGA. The CDR3 is 14 amino acids. Trimming at V came to 5 bases and at J to 8 bases, leaving 9 bases not matched to a gene.

The chain links TRBV4-1 to TRBJ1-5, with a weak D call TRBD1 (6 bases). Trimming removed 0 bases at V and 3 bases at J, with 21 bases between. CDR1 and CDR2 from the germline V gene are MGHRA and YSYEKL. The CDR3 consists of 19 residues. CDR3 coding DNA: TGCGCCAGCAGCCAAGAAGCCCTACGACGGACAGCAAACAATCAGCCCCAGCATTTT. It encodes CASSQEALRRTANNQPQHF.

The V gene is TRBV29-1, the J gene TRBJ2-6; D is uncertain. The V and J ends lost 1 base and 8 bases respectively, with 9 bases between them. The CDR3 totals 13 residues. In germline, CDR1 is SQVTM, CDR2 ANQGSEA. The chain's CDR3 is CSVEAERTNVLTF. The CDR3 DNA is TGCAGCGTTGAAGCTGAACGGACCAACGTCCTGACTTTC.

The gene calls are TRBV6-2 or TRBV6-3 and TRBJ2-4, with D possibly being TRBD1 or TRBD2 (6 bases each). The CDR3 is 15 residues long. Germline CDR1 and CDR2: MNHEY and SVGEGT. The V and J ends lost 5 bases and 8 bases respectively, with 19 bases between them. The CDR3 DNA is TGTGCCAGCAGTGACCGTTCACCGGGGGCAGACATTCAGTACTTC. This codes for CASSDRSPGADIQYF.

As DNA, the CDR3 is TGTGCCAGCAGTTTCCCACTAGCGGGGTTATCCTACAATGAGCAGTTCTTC. This sequence encodes CASSFPLAGLSYNEQFF. The rearrangement joins TRBV12-3 or TRBV12-4 to TRBJ2-1; TRBD2 agrees at 10 bases. This CDR3 comprises 17 residues. V trimming: 3 bases; J trimming: 1 base; junction bases outside the gene matches: 6.

The V and J genes are TRBV3-1 and TRBJ2-1; 10 nucleotides line up with TRBD2. From germline, CDR1 is LGHDT and CDR2 YNNKEL (reference sequence). Trimming at V came to 1 base and at J to 4 bases, leaving 4 bases not matched to a gene. The CDR3 loop spans 16 amino acids. The DNA for the CDR3 is TGTGCCAGCAGCCAAGGAGCGGGGGGGTTATACAATGAGCAGTTCTTC. Amino acid sequence: CASSQGAGGLYNEQFF.

This chain's CDR3 is CASSHPGLGGKSSGNTIYF. CDR3 DNA: TGTGCCAGCAGTCACCCCGGTCTTGGGGGTAAATCGAGTGGAAACACCATATATTTT. The chain combines TRBV2 with TRBJ1-3; perhaps TRBD1 as D (5 bases). Per the germline V gene, CDR1 is SNHLY and CDR2 is FYNNEI. The CDR3 runs 19 residues. Trimming took 5 bases from V and 3 from J, leaving 26 bases between them.

CDR3 sequence (DNA): TGCGCCAGCAGCTCCCCCGACCGGGCGGCCTACGAGCAGTACTTC. It is translated as CASSSPDRAAYEQYF. This chain uses TRBV4-1 with TRBJ2-7; D is ambiguous. The V gene lost 5 bases and the J gene lost 2 bases, with 16 bases spanning the gap. The CDR3 is 15 amino acids. Germline values: CDR1 MGHRA, CDR2 YSYEKL.

J is TRBJ2-5 and V is TRBV5-6, with a tentative D call TRBD2 (6 bases). Germline values: CDR1 SGHDT, CDR2 YYEEEE. Trimming cost V 5 bases and J 7 bases, with 12 bases left between them. The CDR3 sequence is 12 residues long. The CDR3 region is CASRPSVGTQYF. The CDR3 DNA follows: TGTGCCAGCAGGCCTAGCGTGGGGACCCAGTACTTC.